A selection of T cell receptor beta chains follows, all from one sample in a study of blood T cell repertoires in COVID-19. Using immunoSEQ multiplex PCR, the repertoire was profiled, and TCRdb retains in-frame clones only, with some absent. Of 100,000 to 150,000 clones in the sample, 79% were seen once. Material: peripheral blood. These receptors all stem from a man aged 35-49 years with active or convalescent COVID-19. The CDR3 runs from the conserved cysteine through the conserved F or W. The D gene is left open where the match is weak. Only some rows state a clone size, as once, few, many or a class for expanded clones.

J gene	clone size	V gene	D gene	CDR3 DNA	CDR3 protein
TRBJ1-1	.	TRBV11-2	TRBD1	TGTGCCAGCAGCTCCACTTACCGGGACAGGGGCACTGAAGCTTTCTTT	CASSSTYRDRGTEAFF
TRBJ2-3	.	TRBV7-3	.	TGTGCCAGCAGCTCCCGGGCCGGGGGAGATACGCAGTATTTT	CASSSRAGGDTQYF
TRBJ1-6	once	TRBV6-5	.	TGTGCCAGCAGCTACGACAGTAGCTCCTATAATTCACCCCTCCACTTT	CASSYDSSSYNSPLHF
TRBJ1-6	.	TRBV7-2	.	TGTGCCAGCAGCGCGGGGGGCTACTATTCACCCCTCCACTTT	CASSAGGYYSPLHF
TRBJ1-6	.	TRBV28	TRBD1	TGTGCCAGCAGAACCGAGACAGGGCCTAGTAATTCACCCCTCCACTTT	CASRTETGPSNSPLHF
TRBJ2-7	.	TRBV29-1	.	TGCAGCGTTGATCAGGGTATAGACGAGCAGTACTTC	CSVDQGIDEQYF
TRBJ2-1	few	TRBV19	TRBD1	TGTGCCAGTAGTAGGGACAGTTCCTACAATGAGCAGTTCTTC	CASSRDSSYNEQFF
TRBJ2-2	many	TRBV7-3	.	TGTGCCAGCAGCCCCCAGGGTTTAGCCCCCGGGGAGCTGTTTTTT	CASSPQGLAPGELFF
TRBJ1-4	once	TRBV12-3/TRBV12-4	.	TGTGCCAGCAGTAGGGGGACGTTGGAAAAACTGTTTTTT	CASSRGTLEKLFF
TRBJ1-2	.	TRBV12-3/TRBV12-4	TRBD1	TGTGCCAGCAGCCCACAGGGGGATCGTGGCTACACCTTC	CASSPQGDRGYTF
TRBJ2-1	.	TRBV27	TRBD2	TGTGCCAGCAGTCCTAGCCGACTAGCGGGGGGAAGTGAGCAGTTCTTC	CASSPSRLAGGSEQFF
TRBJ2-5	.	TRBV25-1	TRBD1	TGTGCCAGCAGTACCCCGGGACAGCAAGAGACCCAGTACTTC	CASSTPGQQETQYF
TRBJ2-2	.	TRBV2	TRBD1	TGTGCCAGCAGTGCCCGGGACAGGGGGAACACCGGGGAGCTGTTTTTT	CASSARDRGNTGELFF
TRBJ2-5	.	TRBV9	TRBD2	TGTGCCAGCAGCCCCCTCGCTTCGGGGGGAGAGACCCAGTACTTC	CASSPLASGGETQYF
TRBJ2-1	.	TRBV5-1	TRBD2	TGCGCCAGCAGCGTAACCACCGGGACTAGCAGTTACAATGAGCAGTTCTTC	CASSVTTGTSSYNEQFF
TRBJ1-2	.	TRBV13	.	TGTGCCAGCAGCTACTCAGGGACTCTCAATGGGGGCTACACCTTC	CASSYSGTLNGGYTF
TRBJ2-5	.	TRBV28	.	TGTGCCAGCAGTTTGAAATGGCGGGGCGTGGGGGAGACCCAGTACTTC	CASSLKWRGVGETQYF
TRBJ2-1	.	TRBV11-3	TRBD1	TGTGCCAGCAGCCATAGGGGGCGGGACAGGGGCTTCAATGAGCAGTTCTTC	CASSHRGRDRGFNEQFF
TRBJ1-2	.	TRBV5-1	.	TGCGCCAGCAGCGCGGACAGCCATGGCTACACCTTC	CASSADSHGYTF
TRBJ2-5	.	TRBV5-4	.	TGTGCCAGCAGCTTCGAACTAGCCCCAGAGACCCAGTACTTC	CASSFELAPETQYF
TRBJ1-5	.	TRBV30	.	TGTGCCGCTACGCCGGGAGGTAAGGGTCAGCCCCAGCATTTT	CAATPGGKGQPQHF
TRBJ2-3	.	TRBV27	TRBD1	TGTGCCAGCAGTGCCAGGGGGACGAGCCGCTCTGATACGCAGTATTTT	CASSARGTSRSDTQYF
TRBJ2-7	once	TRBV10-3	TRBD2	TGTGCCATCAGTGAGTCCGGACTAGCGAGCTACGAGCAGTACTTC	CAISESGLASYEQYF
TRBJ2-3	.	TRBV28	.	TGTGCCAGCAGTTTACAGGGGTCTGACACAGATACGCAGTATTTT	CASSLQGSDTDTQYF
TRBJ1-5	once	TRBV6-6	.	TGTGCCAGCAGTTACTCTTCGGGGGGCGGGCAGCCCCAGCATTTT	CASSYSSGGGQPQHF
TRBJ1-1	.	TRBV6-6	.	TGTGCCAGCAGTTACCCGACCGGAGGGCGCACTGAAGCTTTCTTT	CASSYPTGGRTEAFF
TRBJ1-3	.	TRBV7-2	.	TGTGCCAGCAGCTTAGATCTTGCGAACACCATATATTTT	CASSLDLANTIYF
TRBJ1-1	few	TRBV7-9	.	TGTGCCAGCAGCTCAAGATGGGGCTCTGAAGCTTTCTTT	CASSSRWGSEAFF
TRBJ2-5	.	TRBV30	.	TGTGCCTGGAGTGTACTAGAGACCCAGTACTTC	CAWSVLETQYF
TRBJ1-1	.	TRBV19	.	TGTGCCAGTAGCGCGGGACGCAAAACGAACACTGAAGCTTTCTTT	CASSAGRKTNTEAFF
TRBJ2-1	.	TRBV13	TRBD2	TGTGCCAGCAGCCGGACTAGCGGGAGAGTGAATGAGCAGTTCTTC	CASSRTSGRVNEQFF
TRBJ2-7	.	TRBV30	TRBD1	TGTGCCTGGACCGGGACAGCGGTCTCCGAGCAGTACTTC	CAWTGTAVSEQYF
TRBJ1-1	.	TRBV6-5	.	TGTGCCAGCAGTTACACCAGGGGCACTGAAGCTTTCTTT	CASSYTRGTEAFF
TRBJ1-6	.	TRBV4-1	.	TGCGCCAGCAGCCAAGGTGATAGGGGGTGGAATTCACCCCTCCACTTT	CASSQGDRGWNSPLHF
TRBJ1-6	.	TRBV11-2	TRBD1	TGTGCCAGCAGCCAACGGGGACAGGGAACTTCACCCCTCCACTTT	CASSQRGQGTSPLHF
TRBJ1-2	.	TRBV30	TRBD1	TGTGCCTGGGGCGGGACAGGGGCTGGCTACACCTTC	CAWGGTGAGYTF
TRBJ2-2	.	TRBV7-6	.	TGTGCCAGCAGCCCAATCCCAAACCGGGACTGGACCACCGGGGAGCTGTTTTTT	CASSPIPNRDWTTGELFF
TRBJ2-2	.	TRBV19	TRBD2	TGTGCCAGCCTTATTTTGGGACTAGCGGGCACCGGGGAGCTGTTTTTT	CASLILGLAGTGELFF
TRBJ2-7	.	TRBV29-1	TRBD2	TGCAGCGTCGGGACTAGCGGGGGCGAGCAGTACTTC	CSVGTSGGEQYF
TRBJ1-2	once	TRBV4-2	.	TGTGCCAGCAGCCAAGCAGGGACAAACCGGGGTGGCTACACCTTC	CASSQAGTNRGGYTF
TRBJ2-2	.	TRBV18	TRBD1	TGTGCCAGCTCACCCCGACAGGGAGAAACCGGGGAGCTGTTTTTT	CASSPRQGETGELFF
TRBJ2-7	.	TRBV4-1	.	TGCGCCAGCAGCCCAAGGGGGGGCGAGCAGTACTTC	CASSPRGGEQYF
TRBJ2-2	.	TRBV2	.	TGTGCCAGCAGTGAAGCGATAGCCGGGGAGCTGTTTTTT	CASSEAIAGELFF
TRBJ1-2	.	TRBV3-1/TRBV3-2	.	TGTGCCAGCAGCCAAGATTGGAGTGACTATGGCTACACCTTC	CASSQDWSDYGYTF
TRBJ2-5	.	TRBV7-9	TRBD1	TGTGCCAGCAGCCCTCAGGGGGCGCGAGGAGAGACCCAGTACTTC	CASSPQGARGETQYF
TRBJ2-6	.	TRBV13	.	TGTGCCAGCAGTTCCGAGGGCTCTGGGGCCAACGTCCTGACTTTC	CASSSEGSGANVLTF
TRBJ2-7	.	TRBV7-3	.	TGTGCCAGCAGCTTAGGGGCAGGGATGAACGAGCAGTACTTC	CASSLGAGMNEQYF
TRBJ1-4	.	TRBV3-1/TRBV3-2	.	TGTGCCAGCAGCCAGGGGGGGGAAAAACTGTTTTTT	CASSQGGEKLFF
TRBJ2-7	.	TRBV6-2/TRBV6-3	.	TGTGCCAGCAGTACCCTGCGGCAGGGGTCCGACGAGCAGTACTTC	CASSTLRQGSDEQYF
TRBJ2-1	.	TRBV5-1	.	TGCGCCAGCAGCCCAGCGGGTGGGAGATACAATGAGCAGTTCTTC	CASSPAGGRYNEQFF
TRBJ2-1	.	TRBV6-5	.	TGTGCCAGCAGTCGAAACACAGAGTACAATGAGCAGTTCTTC	CASSRNTEYNEQFF
TRBJ2-7	.	TRBV5-4	.	TGTGCCAGCAGCTTGGATTCGACCCCGCGGCAGCAGTACTTC	CASSLDSTPRQQYF
TRBJ2-3	.	TRBV19	.	TGTGCCAGTAGTGAACCAAGGGGGGGTAGCACAGATACGCAGTATTTT	CASSEPRGGSTDTQYF
TRBJ2-5	.	TRBV14	TRBD1	TGTGCCAGCAGCCAACTTGGACAGGGTGGAGAGACCCAGTACTTC	CASSQLGQGGETQYF
TRBJ1-6	.	TRBV27	TRBD1	TGTGCCAGCAGTTATAAGTCGGGGACAGGCGCTAATTCACCCCTCCACTTT	CASSYKSGTGANSPLHF